These 8 T cell receptor beta chains were all obtained from the same sample, sequenced in a study of shared clonotypes between healthy human individuals. Naive CD8 populations comprised CD45RO-negative cells positively selected for CCR7, excluding terminally differentiated effector memory CD45RA+ cells. TCRdb's table, derived via immunoSEQ multiplex PCR, lists solely in-frame clones and lacks some. The table shows fewer than 1 million clones, with 90% to 98% occurring only once. The sequencing sample was made of naive CD8+ T cells sorted from blood. Receptor source: a man aged 25 to 40 in good health.

CDR3 residues: CSVGAYQSRTDTQYF. Here the CDR3 DNA reads TGCAGCGTTGGAGCCTACCAATCCCGCACAGATACGCAGTATTTT. The chain has TRBV29-1 and TRBJ2-3; D remains ambiguous. The germline V gene encodes CDR1 SQVTM and CDR2 ANQGSEA. The CDR3 runs to 15 residues. The V and J ends lost 4 bases and 1 base respectively, with 15 bases between them.

A remark on this clone: The sample carries other DNA sequences with the same CDR3. The chain has TRBV29-1 and TRBJ2-7; D may be TRBD1 (5 bases). V lost 1 base, J lost 1 base, and 5 bases lay in between. CDR3 length: 12 amino acids. Germline CDR1 SQVTM, CDR2 ANQGSEA. This chain's CDR3 is CSVEGQSYEQYF. CDR3 in DNA: TGCAGCGTTGAAGGACAGTCCTACGAGCAGTACTTC.

This clone was counted once. The chain uses TRBV29-1 and TRBJ1-2; possibly TRBD1 for D (6 bases). V lost 3 bases and J 8 bases, leaving 13 bases between the germline ends. This CDR3 spans 12 amino acids. Germline CDR1 reads SQVTM; CDR2 reads ANQGSEA. Here the CDR3 reads CSVEDSGIGYTF. CDR3 nucleotide sequence: TGCAGCGTTGAGGACAGTGGTATCGGCTACACCTTC.

This chain joins TRBV4-3 and TRBJ2-7; tentatively, D is TRBD2 (6 bases). V lost 1 base and J lost 3, with 16 bases in between. CDR1 LGHNA and CDR2 YSLEER come from the germline V gene. This CDR3 has 16 amino acids. CDR3 in amino acids: CASSQGRAGGNYEQYF. The DNA of the CDR3 is TGCGCCAGCAGCCAAGGTAGGGCCGGGGGAAACTACGAGCAGTACTTC.

Only one count was recorded for this clone. The J gene is TRBJ1-1, the V gene TRBV13; possible D gene TRBD1, 5 bases. This CDR3 is 12 amino acids long. V was trimmed by 5 bases and J by 11 bases, leaving 15 bases between them. Germline-derived CDR1 and CDR2 are PRHDT and FYEKMQ (reference sequence). CDR3 coding DNA: TGTGCCAGCAGCACTAGTGGGGGTGCCGCTTTCTTT. Encoded protein: CASSTSGGAAFF.

Concerning this clone itself: This CDR3 is also generated by other DNA sequences in the sample. The chain recombines TRBV2 with TRBJ2-7, with D possibly called TRBD1 or TRBD2 (6 bases each). With 6 bases removed from V and 3 bases from J, the gap between germline ends came to 9 bases. In germline, CDR1 is SNHLY, CDR2 FYNNEI. The CDR3 is 12 residues long. DNA of the CDR3: TGTGCCAGCAGGGGGGGCCTCTACGAGCAGTACTTC. It specifies CASRGGLYEQYF.

J is TRBJ1-5 and V is TRBV28; D call uncertain. The CDR3 length is 14 residues. V was trimmed by 6 bases and J by 0 bases, leaving 9 bases between them. The V gene's germline CDR1 is MDHEN and CDR2 SYDVKM. The CDR3 coding sequence is TGTGCCAGCAGCTCTATAGTTAGCAATCAGCCCCAGCATTTT. This gives the protein CASSSIVSNQPQHF.

CDR3 DNA sequence: TGTGCCAGCAGCTCCACGGTAGGGGAGAACACCGGGGAGCTGTTTTTT. Protein sequence: CASSSTVGENTGELFF. The chain uses TRBV7-8 and TRBJ2-2, with a tentative D call TRBD1 (5 bases). Per germline, CDR1 SGHVS and CDR2 FQNEAQ. V lost 4 bases and J 1 base, leaving 13 bases between the germline ends. The CDR3 consists of 16 residues.